Listed below are T cell receptor beta chains from one sample, sequenced in a study of T cell repertoires in cytomegalovirus infection. For these TCRs, the target antigens are not known. TCRdb itself ran the reads through MiXCR, one entry per CDR3 protein. This sample carries fewer than 130,000 distinct CDR3 sequences, under 50% of them seen once, and the ten largest clones take 74%. Sequences were derived from CD8+ T cells from cultured PBMCs, sampled from culture after CMV antigen stimulation. The receptors derive from a human donor in good health (CMV status not recorded). Some clones in this sample may be carry-over from other donors' samples. CDR3s leave out the opening cysteine and the closing phenylalanine or tryptophan.

TRBJ1-5 TRBV12-3/TRBV12-4 ASSPVSQPQH
TRBJ1-5 TRBV20-1 SAREQGADQPQH
TRBJ1-1 TRBV12-3/TRBV12-4 ASTPGGAGEAF
TRBJ2-7 TRBV7-6 ASSLVGYEQY
TRBJ2-1 TRBV24-1 ATSDATSGGTYNEQF
TRBJ2-3 TRBV7-6 ASSLEVLASTDTQY
TRBJ2-1 TRBV7-4 ASSPLAGGTYNEQF
TRBJ2-2 TRBV30 AWSVSDTGELF
TRBJ1-2 TRBV4-1 ASSQDPVRYGYT
TRBJ2-7 TRBV6-8 ASSYVQGGDEQY
TRBJ1-1 TRBV7-8 GSRAGTEAF
TRBJ1-1 TRBV12-3/TRBV12-4 ASSLGVTTEAF
TRBJ1-1 TRBV6-6 ASSVTGALEAF
TRBJ1-1 TRBV12-3/TRBV12-4 ASSRSPGTV
TRBJ2-1 TRBV14 ASSQVVRQGRYNEQF
TRBJ2-5 TRBV11-2 ASSYVGTSGGYEKETQY
TRBJ1-1 TRBV28 ASSFLETGTNTEAF
TRBJ1-1 TRBV12-3/TRBV12-4 ASSFPGWEAF
TRBJ2-5 TRBV7-2 ASSLWLEETQY
TRBJ2-1 TRBV7-9 ASSLAHGYNEQF
TRBJ2-1 TRBV5-6 ASSSPGLAPFNEQF
TRBJ2-5 TRBV7-9 ASSRQTREETQY
TRBJ2-7 TRBV19 ASSISQGAYEQY
TRBJ2-3 TRBV7-9 ASSLGPDTQY